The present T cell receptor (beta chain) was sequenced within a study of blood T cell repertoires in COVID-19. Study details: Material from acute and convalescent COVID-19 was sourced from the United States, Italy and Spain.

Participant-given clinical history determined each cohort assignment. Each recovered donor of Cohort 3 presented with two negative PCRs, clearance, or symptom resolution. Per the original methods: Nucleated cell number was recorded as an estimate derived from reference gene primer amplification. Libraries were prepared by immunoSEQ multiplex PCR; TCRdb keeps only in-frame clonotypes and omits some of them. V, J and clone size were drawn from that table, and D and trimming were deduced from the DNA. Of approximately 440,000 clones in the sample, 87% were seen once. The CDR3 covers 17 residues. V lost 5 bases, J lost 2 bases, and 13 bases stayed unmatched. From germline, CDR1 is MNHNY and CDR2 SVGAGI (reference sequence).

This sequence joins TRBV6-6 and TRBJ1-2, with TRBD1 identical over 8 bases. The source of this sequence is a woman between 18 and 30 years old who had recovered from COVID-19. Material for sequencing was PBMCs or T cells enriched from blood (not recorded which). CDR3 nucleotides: TGTGCCAGCAGTCCGGGACAGGACTCTTTTGGGAACTATGGCTACACCTTC. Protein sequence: CASSPGQDSFGNYGYTF.